This TCR beta chain came from a study of cytomegalovirus exposure and HLA in healthy donors (dated by TCRdb to the late 2010s). As for the study more broadly: An earlier analysis of approximately 640 of the donors reported approximately 270 Gb of sequence data and 100 million to 130 million unique TCR beta sequences from about 200 million T cells. An early release that covered some 640 HLA-typed donors contained approximately 300 gigabases of sequencing data and 85 million to 100 million unique TCR sequences. The genetic ancestry cluster associated with self-reported Caucasian donors included around 76% of the 398 genotyped donors. The study aimed to test whether signatures of past pathogen exposure could be identified by cataloging public T cell receptors. The study profiled the T cell repertoires of approximately 700 subjects by immunosequencing and related them to cytomegalovirus serostatus. Besides the first cohort of roughly 700 subjects, a separate validation cohort made up of 120 different subjects was used. The study combined high-throughput TCR immunosequencing, statistical association of individual TCRs with disease status, and machine learning to predict cytomegalovirus infection status. To study patterns of TCR occurrence, a later analysis re-analyzed previously published TCR beta repertoires from around 660 donors and added high-resolution HLA genotyping. The later analysis used no new phenotypic data to find candidate immune exposures, relying instead on TCR beta sequences and their occurrence across donors. An earlier analysis of about 620 of the donors applied high-throughput TCR beta sequencing to assess whether each TCR beta V gene segment acted as functional or pseudogenic. Donor age, sex, ethnicity and CMV serostatus were compiled alongside the repertoire data. A later genetic analysis used genome-wide SNP genotypes for about 60% of the 666 donors, treating that subset as a discovery cohort. All discovery cohort repertoires had been generated using a single sequencing platform. Both class I and class II loci were covered by HLA typing, at four-digit resolution. Typing coverage varied by locus: about 620-630 donors for A, B, C, DRB1 and DQB1; approximately 500 for DQA1; approximately 570 for DPA1; approximately 470 for DPB1. A few DR-DQ haplotypes were treated as single units for association and clustering because of strong linkage in the cohort. Across 398 genotyped donors of the cohort, an average of about 240,000 unique TCR beta nucleotide sequences per donor were sequenced, and 15% to 20% of those sequences were non-productive.

Library preparation was by the immunoSEQ multiplex PCR assay. A mixture of 60 forward primers for TCR Vbeta segments and 13 reverse primers for TCR Jbeta segments was used in the multiplex PCR. The CDR3 region of rearranged TCR beta genes was amplified from genomic DNA by a multiplex PCR assay. Amplified TCR beta libraries were sequenced as 87-base-pair reads on the Illumina HiSeq System. The paper's data handling went like this. Across the 670 or so repertoires, a later analysis counted 60 million to 90 million unique TCR beta chains, roughly 11 million of which were shared by at least two donors. Raw reads were error-corrected and collapsed into unique sequences by a nearest-neighbor algorithm in which closely related sequences were merged to remove PCR and sequencing errors. CDR3 sequences were aligned to IMGT reference sequences to assign V, D and J gene segments. For a sequence to be retained, a match of at least six nucleotides to both a V gene segment and a J gene segment was required. Rearrangements were classified as productive when the CDR3 lacked stop codons and remained in frame with V and J, and all other rearrangements were classified as non-productive. CDR3 was defined according to IMGT convention as the region running from the second conserved V-encoded cysteine to the conserved J-encoded phenylalanine. The earlier analysis of some 540 of the donors excluded any sequence lacking an unambiguous match to a single V gene segment. An earlier analysis of almost 600 of the donors classified V segments as functional when productive rearrangements were above 56.7% and as segregating when the standard deviation between donors was above 5%. To diagnose cytomegalovirus status from the catalog of TCR beta chain sequences, a statistical classification framework was built. A later analysis assigned V and J genes by comparing TCR nucleotide sequences with IMGT/GENE-DB human TR gene sequences. Using the TCRdist pipeline, a later analysis assigned CDR3 sequences along with most-parsimonious VDJ recombination scenarios. In a later analysis, each TCR beta chain was defined by its CDR3 amino acid sequence together with its V-gene family, and reads without a unique V-gene family were excluded. To address suspected cross-contamination and a sequencing artifact, a later analysis removed approximately 590 highly shared, low-generation-probability nucleotide sequences. For each public chain, a later analysis derived a clonal expansion index from normalized ranks of inferred template counts within each repertoire. Generation probabilities in a later analysis came from a VDJ recombination model fitted to out-of-frame rearrangements, and those results were checked against IGoR. A later analysis scored TCR-TCR, TCR-HLA and TCR-CMV co-occurrence with hypergeometric tests, applying a repertoire-size bias correction to TCR pairs. A later analysis estimated false discovery rates by permuting HLA or CMV assignments 20 times. In a later analysis, co-occurring TCRs were grouped with DBSCAN, and TCRdist sequence similarity was added when clustering was performed within HLA-allele-positive subsets. Co-occurrence clustering excluded repertoires with fewer than 30,000 or more than 120,000 public chains, plus five with anomalous nucleotide sharing. This immuneACCESS table, as held by TCRdb, lists in-frame sequences with V and J called but not all clones. Of the missing ones, under half trace to an unresolved V gene in checked studies; the others have no known cause. V, J and clone size reflect that table, while D and trimming were determined from the DNA. The sample data list approximately 170,000 clones, and around 79% of these were observed just once. The ten largest clonotypes hold 7.4% of the sample.

Reading from cysteine to phenylalanine, the CDR3 counts 16 amino acids. CDR3 DNA only is kept here, 48 bases in frame from base 1. The CDR1 and CDR2 encoded by the germline V gene are LGHNA and YNFKEQ. V sheds 1 base and J sheds 1 base, leaving 11 bases between their ends. The cohort comprised some 730 healthy bone marrow donors. At the time of sampling, every cohort member was nominally healthy, though immune exposures that went unrecorded were likely present. The donor tested CMV seropositive and was one of the 289 seropositive cohort members. Every donor gave a peripheral blood sample, and the peripheral blood mononuclear cells from that sample were used for TCR beta sequencing. The Qiagen DNeasy Blood Extraction Kit was used to extract genomic DNA from the blood cell samples. Comments on this clone: It has no known antigen specificity. Per-nucleotide qualities are absent, and no much larger clonotype sits a single base away.

Study-wide conclusions, independent of this receptor: A further reported finding was that TCR beta sequences accurately predicted the HLA-A and HLA-B alleles for most subjects in the first cohort. Cytomegalovirus status was reported to be diagnosed by the classifier with high specificity and sensitivity in both the original and validation cohorts. In vitro tests confirmed that three of the cytomegalovirus-associated TCR beta chains recognize cytomegalovirus antigens. A later genetic analysis associated a missense DCLRE1C variant with V-gene and J-gene trimming of TCR beta chains, and an independent cohort replicated the association. In an earlier analysis of about 540 of the donors, most TCR beta V segments were observed in productive rearrangements about 87% or about 30% of the time, broadly matching IMGT annotations. It was suggested by the authors that the approach could potentially be generalized to other disease states and immunological phenotypes. Because some donors lacked HLA typing at each locus, the association tests relied only on the typed subset. In a later analysis, HLA-associated TCR beta chains showed more clonal expansion and lower generation probabilities than non-associated chains that were equally common. Only TCR beta chains were sequenced in this cohort, and the absence of alpha or paired-chain data limited detectable features. At a false discovery rate of 0.05, a later analysis linked roughly 17,000 TCR beta sequences to specific HLA alleles. In a later analysis, TCR association rates were found to vary across HLA loci, with the most associated TCRs seen for DRB1 alleles and the fewest for HLA-C alleles. According to a later analysis, parvovirus B19, influenza, CMV and Epstein-Barr virus appeared linked to several top co-occurrence clusters. CMV serostatus was the only immune exposure information available for the cohort. A later genetic analysis reported fewer N-insertions in productive TCRs among donors in an Asian-associated ancestry cluster than the approximately 670-donor mean. Some IMGT-functional V segments, including TRBV6-2 and TRBV6-3, could not be distinguished by the 87-base-pair reads and were therefore excluded. Presence/absence analyses assumed roughly uniform sequencing depth across donors, an assumption that may not hold. When HLA alleles, especially DR and DQ, strongly co-occurred, attributing TCR associations to individual alleles was difficult. Most CMV-associated TCR beta chains appeared to be HLA-restricted in a later analysis, and the HLA associations seemed to be driven largely by CMV exposure. The sequencing pipeline was judged likely to have produced a cluster of highly shared sequence variants as a technical artifact. In the study, approximately 160 TCR beta chains were listed as associated with cytomegalovirus. Linkage disequilibrium might explain the correlated functional status among segregating V segments, but an unknown experimental factor could not be excluded. The earlier analysis of 587 of the donors excluded 15 to 20 rarely observed V segments, including chromosome 9 orphons, because counts were too low. Most TCR sequences were observed very rarely across donors, whereas some public TCRs were present in many individuals.

Sequencing was done on a sample of PBMCs. The V gene is TRBV4-2 and the J gene is TRBJ2-1; the D gene is perhaps TRBD2, on 7 matching bases. The receptor comes from a male donor in good health and CMV-seropositive. The nucleotide sequence reads as follows: TGTGCCAGCAGCCAAGGGACAGCGGGGTCCTACAATGAGCAGTTCTTC. Its translation is CASSQGTAGSYNEQFF.